Included here is one T cell receptor (beta chain) sequence, with context. The antigen is unknown. The data were obtained in a study of cytomegalovirus exposure and HLA in healthy donors. As for the study in general: Later, an analysis reported that the 130 or so validation repertoires had used the same platform as the roughly 720 first-cohort repertoires.

Germline V gene lookup returns CDR1 MRHNA and CDR2 SNTAGT. V lost 4 bases, J lost 5 bases, and 5 bases lay in between. The CDR3 has 11 amino acids. The protocol was immunoSEQ multiplex PCR, while the TCRdb copy is restricted to in-frame clones and leaves out a portion. The repertoire holds about 79,000 clones, with 93% as singletons. Regarding the study as a whole: The study put some 160 TCR beta chains on its list as cytomegalovirus-associated. Rare TCR sequences dominated, though some public TCRs recurred in many donors. In vitro data verified a few CMV-associated chains as specific for CMV antigens.

This TCR came from a woman aged 25 to 39 in good health and CMV-seronegative. The gene calls are TRBV6-4 and TRBJ1-1; D gene unclear. Sequencing used PBMCs. The CDR3: CASSVRTEAFF. CDR3 sequence (DNA): TGTGCCAGCAGTGTGAGAACTGAAGCTTTCTTT.